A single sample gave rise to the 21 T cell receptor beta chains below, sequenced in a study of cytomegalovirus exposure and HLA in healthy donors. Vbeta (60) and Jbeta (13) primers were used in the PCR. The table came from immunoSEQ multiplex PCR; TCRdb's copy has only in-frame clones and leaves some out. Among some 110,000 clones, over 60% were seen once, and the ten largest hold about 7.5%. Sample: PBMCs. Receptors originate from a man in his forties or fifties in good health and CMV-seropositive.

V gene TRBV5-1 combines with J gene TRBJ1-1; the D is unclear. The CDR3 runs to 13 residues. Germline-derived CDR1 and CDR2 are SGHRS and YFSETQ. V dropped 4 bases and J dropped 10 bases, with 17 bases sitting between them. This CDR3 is CASSREDVTRAFF. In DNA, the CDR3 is TGCGCCAGCAGCCGGGAGGACGTAACCCGAGCTTTCTTT.

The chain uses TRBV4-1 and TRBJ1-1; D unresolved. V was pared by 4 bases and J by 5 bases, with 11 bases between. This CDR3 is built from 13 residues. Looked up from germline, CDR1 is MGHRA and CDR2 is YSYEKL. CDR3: CASSLRFGTEAFF. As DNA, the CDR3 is TGCGCCAGCAGCCTCCGATTCGGTACTGAAGCTTTCTTT.

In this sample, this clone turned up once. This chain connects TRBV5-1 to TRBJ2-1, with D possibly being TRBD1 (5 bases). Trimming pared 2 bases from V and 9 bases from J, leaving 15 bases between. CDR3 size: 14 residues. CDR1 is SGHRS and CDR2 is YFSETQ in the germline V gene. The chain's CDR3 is CASSFDGARGEQFF. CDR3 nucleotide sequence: TGCGCCAGCAGCTTCGACGGAGCTAGGGGTGAGCAGTTCTTC.

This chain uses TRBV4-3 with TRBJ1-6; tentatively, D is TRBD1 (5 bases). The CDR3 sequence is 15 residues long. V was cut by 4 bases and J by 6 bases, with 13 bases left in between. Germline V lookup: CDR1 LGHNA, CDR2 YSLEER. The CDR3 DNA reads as TGCGCCAGCAGCCTCTCTAGGCAGGGTAATTCACCCCTCCACTTT. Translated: CASSLSRQGNSPLHF.

The CDR3 DNA reads as TGTGCCAGCAGTTTATCGCTAGGGTGGACTAGCGGGCCGTCGGATACGCAGTATTTT. Protein product: CASSLSLGWTSGPSDTQYF. V gene TRBV27 combines with J gene TRBJ2-3, with TRBD2 matching over 11 bases. The germline CDR1 and CDR2 sequences are MNHEY and SMNVEV (reference sequence). The CDR3 is made up of 19 amino acids. Trimming cost V 0 bases and J 6 bases; bases outside gene matches: 14.

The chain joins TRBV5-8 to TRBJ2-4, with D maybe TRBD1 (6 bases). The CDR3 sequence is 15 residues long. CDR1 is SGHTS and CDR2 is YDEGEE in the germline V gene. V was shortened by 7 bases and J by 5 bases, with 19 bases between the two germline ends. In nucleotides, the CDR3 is TGTGCCAGCCCCTTGGATACAGGGTCCCAAAACATTCAGTACTTC. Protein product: CASPLDTGSQNIQYF.

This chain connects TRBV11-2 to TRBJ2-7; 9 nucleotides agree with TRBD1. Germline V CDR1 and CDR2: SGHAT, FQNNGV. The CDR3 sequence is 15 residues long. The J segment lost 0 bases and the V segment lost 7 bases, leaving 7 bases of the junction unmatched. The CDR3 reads CASTLTGGLSYEQYF. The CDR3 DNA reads TGTGCCAGCACCCTGACAGGGGGACTCTCCTACGAGCAGTACTTC.

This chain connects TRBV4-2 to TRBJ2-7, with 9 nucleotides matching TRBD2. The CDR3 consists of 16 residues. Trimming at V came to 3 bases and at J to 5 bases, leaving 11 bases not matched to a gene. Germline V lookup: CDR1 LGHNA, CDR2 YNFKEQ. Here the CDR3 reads CASSHRASGTNHEQYF. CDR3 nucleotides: TGTGCCAGCAGCCATAGGGCTAGCGGGACCAACCACGAGCAGTACTTC.

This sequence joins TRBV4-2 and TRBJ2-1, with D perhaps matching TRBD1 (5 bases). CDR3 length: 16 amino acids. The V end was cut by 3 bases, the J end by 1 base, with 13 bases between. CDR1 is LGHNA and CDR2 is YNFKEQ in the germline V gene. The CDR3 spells CASSQDTSLSYNEQFF. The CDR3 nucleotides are TGTGCCAGCAGCCAGGACACATCCCTTTCCTACAATGAGCAGTTCTTC.

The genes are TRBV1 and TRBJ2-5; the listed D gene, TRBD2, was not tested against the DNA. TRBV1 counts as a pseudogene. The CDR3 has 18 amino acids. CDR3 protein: CTSSQDWGRRGAKETQYF. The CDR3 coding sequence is TGCACCAGCAGCCAAGATTGGGGACGACGGGGGGCGAAAGAGACCCAGTACTTC.

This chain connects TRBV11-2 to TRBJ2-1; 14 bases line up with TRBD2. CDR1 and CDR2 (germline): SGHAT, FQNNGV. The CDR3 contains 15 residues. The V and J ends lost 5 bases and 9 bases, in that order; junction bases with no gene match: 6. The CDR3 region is CASSRLAGGLVEQFF. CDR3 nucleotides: TGTGCCAGCAGCCGACTAGCGGGAGGGCTTGTTGAGCAGTTCTTC. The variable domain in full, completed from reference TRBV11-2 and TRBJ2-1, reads EAGVAQSPRYKIIEKRQSVAFWCNPISGHATLYWYQQILGQGPKLLIQFQNNGVVDDSQLPKDRFSAERLKGVDSTLKIQPAKLEDSAVYLCASSRLAGGLVEQFFGPGTRLTVL.

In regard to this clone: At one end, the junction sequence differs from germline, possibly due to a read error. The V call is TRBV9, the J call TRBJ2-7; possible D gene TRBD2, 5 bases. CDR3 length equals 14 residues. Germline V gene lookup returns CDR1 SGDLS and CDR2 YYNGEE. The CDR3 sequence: CAGSRREGVYEQYF. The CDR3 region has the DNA TGTGCCGGCAGTAGACGTGAGGGAGTCTACGAGCAGTACTTC. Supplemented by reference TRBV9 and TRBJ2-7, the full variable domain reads DSGVTQTPKHLITATGQRVTLRCSPRSGDLSVYWYQQSLDQGLQFLIQYYNGEERAKGNILERFSAQQFPDLHSELNLSSLELGDSALYFCAGSRREGVYEQYFGPGTRLTVT.

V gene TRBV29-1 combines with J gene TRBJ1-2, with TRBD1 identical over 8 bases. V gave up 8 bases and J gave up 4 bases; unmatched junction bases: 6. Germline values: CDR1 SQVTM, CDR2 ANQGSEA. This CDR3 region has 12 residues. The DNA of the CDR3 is TGCAGCATTCGACAGGGGAGCTATGGCTACACCTTC. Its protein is CSIRQGSYGYTF.

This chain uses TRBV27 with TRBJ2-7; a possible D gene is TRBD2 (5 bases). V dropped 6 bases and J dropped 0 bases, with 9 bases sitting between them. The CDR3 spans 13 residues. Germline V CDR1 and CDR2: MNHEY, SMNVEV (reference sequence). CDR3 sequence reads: CASSQRGSYEQYF. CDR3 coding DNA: TGTGCCAGCAGCCAACGGGGCTCCTACGAGCAGTACTTC.

The CDR3 is CASSPSGAGTDTQYF. The CDR3 DNA follows: TGTGCCAGCAGCCCGAGCGGGGCGGGCACAGATACGCAGTATTTT. The rearrangement links TRBV7-2 to TRBJ2-3; TRBD2 matches 7 bases. J gave up 1 base and V 5 bases, and 6 bases lay outside the gene matches. The CDR3 is 15 amino acids. CDR1 and CDR2 (germline): SGHTA, FQGNSA.

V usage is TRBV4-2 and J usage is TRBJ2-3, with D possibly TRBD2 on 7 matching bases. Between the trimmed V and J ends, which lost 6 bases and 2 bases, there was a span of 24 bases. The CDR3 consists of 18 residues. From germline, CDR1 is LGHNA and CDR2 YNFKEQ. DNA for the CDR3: TGTGCCAGCAGTTTGGGGCCAGGGGCGGGGGCACCCACAGATACGCAGTATTTT. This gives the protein CASSLGPGAGAPTDTQYF.

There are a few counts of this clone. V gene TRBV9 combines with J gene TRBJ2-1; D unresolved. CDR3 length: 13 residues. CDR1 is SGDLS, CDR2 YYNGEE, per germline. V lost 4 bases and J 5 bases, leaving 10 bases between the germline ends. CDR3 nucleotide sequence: TGTGCCAGCAGCCGGTCCTTCGACAATGAGCAGTTCTTC. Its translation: CASSRSFDNEQFF.

CDR3 residues: CASSPRTSGRVDTQYF. CDR3 sequence (DNA): TGTGCCAGCAGCCCCCGGACTAGCGGGAGAGTAGATACGCAGTATTTT. The V gene is TRBV9, the J gene TRBJ2-3; TRBD2 agrees at 13 bases. The CDR3 contains 16 residues. Germline CDR1 and CDR2: SGDLS and YYNGEE. Trimming cost V 4 bases and J 5 bases; bases outside gene matches: 7.

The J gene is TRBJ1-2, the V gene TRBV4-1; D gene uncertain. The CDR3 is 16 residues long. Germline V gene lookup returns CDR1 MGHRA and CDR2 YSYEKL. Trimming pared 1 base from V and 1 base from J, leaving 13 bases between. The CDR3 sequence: CASSQAGPISNYGYTF. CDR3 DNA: TGCGCCAGCAGCCAAGCAGGCCCGATTAGTAACTATGGCTACACCTTC.

DNA of the CDR3: TGTGCCAGCAGCTGGGGGGGCGGTCAACAAGAGACCCAGTACTTC. Translation: CASSWGGGQQETQYF. The chain recombines TRBV5-6 with TRBJ2-5, with D perhaps TRBD2 (7 bases). V was clipped by 3 bases and J by 2 bases, with 14 bases between them. CDR3 size: 15 residues. Germline V gene data show CDR1 as SGHDT and CDR2 as YYEEEE.

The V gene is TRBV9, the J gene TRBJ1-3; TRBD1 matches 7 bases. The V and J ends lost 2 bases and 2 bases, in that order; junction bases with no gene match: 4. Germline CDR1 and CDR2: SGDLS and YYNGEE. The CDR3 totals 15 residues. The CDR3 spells CASSVEDRAGNTIYF. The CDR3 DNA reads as TGTGCCAGCAGCGTGGAAGACAGGGCTGGAAACACCATATATTTT. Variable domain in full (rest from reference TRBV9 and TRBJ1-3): DSGVTQTPKHLITATGQRVTLRCSPRSGDLSVYWYQQSLDQGLQFLIQYYNGEERAKGNILERFSAQQFPDLHSELNLSSLELGDSALYFCASSVEDRAGNTIYFGEGSWLTVV.